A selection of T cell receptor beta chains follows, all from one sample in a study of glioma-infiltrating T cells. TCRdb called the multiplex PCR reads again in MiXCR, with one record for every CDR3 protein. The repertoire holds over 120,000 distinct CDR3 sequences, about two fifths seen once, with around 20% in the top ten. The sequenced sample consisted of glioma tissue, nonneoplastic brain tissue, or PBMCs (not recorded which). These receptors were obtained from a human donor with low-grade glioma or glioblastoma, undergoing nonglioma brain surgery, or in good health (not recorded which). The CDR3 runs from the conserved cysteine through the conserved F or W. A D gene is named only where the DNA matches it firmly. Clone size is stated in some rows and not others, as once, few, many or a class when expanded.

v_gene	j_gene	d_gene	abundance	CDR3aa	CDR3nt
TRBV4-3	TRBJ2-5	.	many	CASSARLQETQYF	TGCGCCAGCAGCGCCCGTCTCCAAGAGACCCAGTACTTC
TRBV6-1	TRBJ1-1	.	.	CATQETWNTEAFF	TGTGCCACCCAAGAGACGTGGAACACTGAAGCTTTCTTT
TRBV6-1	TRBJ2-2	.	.	CASSRDRRITGELFF	TGTGCCAGCAGCCGCGACAGACGAATAACCGGGGAGCTGTTTTTT
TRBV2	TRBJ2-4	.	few	CASSVAGYNIQYF	TGTGCCAGCAGTGTAGCAGGGTATAACATTCAGTACTTC
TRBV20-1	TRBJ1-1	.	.	CSAILANTEAFF	TGCAGTGCAATTTTGGCAAACACTGAAGCTTTCTTT
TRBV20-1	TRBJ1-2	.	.	CSAKPTGGGYTF	TGCAGTGCAAAGCCGACAGGTGGCGGCTACACCTTC
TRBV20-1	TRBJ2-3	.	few	CSARGDSEGF	TGCAGTGCTAGGGGGGATAGCGAGGGGTTT
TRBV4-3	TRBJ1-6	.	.	CASSQDPESSIRTPLHF	TGCGCCAGCAGCCAAGATCCGGAGAGTTCCATTCGTACACCCCTCCACTTT
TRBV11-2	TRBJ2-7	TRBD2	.	CASSLTSGGHEQYF	TGTGCCAGCAGCCTGACTAGCGGGGGCCACGAGCAGTACTTC
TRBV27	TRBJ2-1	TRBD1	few	CASSGYGTDNEQFF	TGTGCCAGCAGTGGATACGGGACAGACAATGAGCAGTTCTTC
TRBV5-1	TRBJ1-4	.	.	CASSLDGGVGEKLFF	TGCGCCAGCAGCTTGGACGGGGGAGTAGGGGAAAAACTGTTTTTT
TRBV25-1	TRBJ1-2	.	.	CASSDPPDNYGYTF	TGTGCCAGCAGTGATCCCCCGGACAACTATGGCTACACCTTC
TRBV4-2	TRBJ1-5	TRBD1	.	CASSQHRDRGLHQPQHF	TGTGCCAGCAGCCAGCACCGGGACAGGGGGCTCCATCAGCCCCAGCATTTT
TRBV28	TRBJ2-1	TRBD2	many	CASSFSLAGDEQFF	TGTGCCAGCAGTTTTTCCTTAGCGGGAGATGAGCAGTTCTTC
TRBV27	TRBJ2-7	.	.	CASSLSYSRAYEQYF	TGTGCCAGCAGTTTATCTTACAGTAGGGCCTACGAGCAGTACTTC
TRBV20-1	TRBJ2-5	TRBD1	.	CSARSGQGSGETQYF	TGCAGTGCTAGATCGGGACAGGGTTCAGGGGAGACCCAGTACTTC
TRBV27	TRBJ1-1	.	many	CASRKGSDTEAFF	TGTGCTTCCAGGAAGGGTTCAGACACTGAAGCTTTCTTT
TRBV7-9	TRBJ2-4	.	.	CASSLDGDAKNIQYF	TGTGCCAGCAGCTTGGACGGGGATGCCAAAAACATTCAGTACTTC
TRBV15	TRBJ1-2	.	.	CATSRERGYGYTF	TGTGCCACCAGCAGAGAGAGGGGCTATGGCTACACCTTC
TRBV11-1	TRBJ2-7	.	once	CASSRAWNRDEQYF	TGTGCCAGCAGCAGAGCATGGAACAGGGATGAGCAGTACTTC
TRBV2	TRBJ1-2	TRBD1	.	CASRHGTGDGYTF	TGTGCCAGCAGGCACGGGACAGGGGACGGCTACACCTTC
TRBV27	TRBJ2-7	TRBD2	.	CASSTPALAGGDEQYF	TGTGCCAGCAGTACGCCTGCCCTAGCGGGAGGGGACGAGCAGTACTTC
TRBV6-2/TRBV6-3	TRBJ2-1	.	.	CAGSYSKSDRNNEQFF	TGTGCCGGCAGTTACTCGAAAAGCGACCGAAATAATGAGCAGTTCTTC
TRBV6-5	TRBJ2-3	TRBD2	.	CASSYPPGLAGGLVTDTQYF	TGTGCCAGCAGTTACCCGCCGGGACTAGCGGGGGGGCTCGTCACAGATACGCAGTATTTT
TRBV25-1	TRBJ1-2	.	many	CASSEYGGNYGYTF	TGTGCCAGCAGTGAATATGGGGGGAACTATGGCTACACCTTC
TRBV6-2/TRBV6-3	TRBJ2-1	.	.	CASSYSKSDRNNEQFF	TGTGCCAGCAGTTACTCGAAAAGCGACCGAAATAATGAGCAGTTCTTC
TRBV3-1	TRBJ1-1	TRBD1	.	CASMGQGRTEAFF	TGTGCCAGCATGGGACAGGGGAGGACTGAAGCTTTCTTT
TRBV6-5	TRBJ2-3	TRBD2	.	CASSYLGGKQMQYF	TGTGCCAGCAGTTACCTCGGGGGGAAGCAAATGCAGTATTTT
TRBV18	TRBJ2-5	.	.	CASSPSGVETQYF	TGTGCCAGCTCACCATCAGGGGTAGAGACCCAGTACTTC
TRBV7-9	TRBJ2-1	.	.	CASSNLPGDPPNEQFF	TGTGCCAGCAGCAATCTTCCAGGTGACCCCCCCAATGAGCAGTTCTTC
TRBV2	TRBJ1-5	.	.	CASSEQTGGSNQPQHF	TGTGCCAGCAGTGAACAAACGGGCGGTAGCAATCAGCCCCAGCATTTT
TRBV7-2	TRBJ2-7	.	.	CASRPGGLYEQYF	TGTGCCAGCAGGCCCGGAGGGCTCTACGAGCAGTACTTC
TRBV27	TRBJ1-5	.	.	CASSLTSGRNQPQRF	TGTGCCAGCAGTTTAACTTCTGGGCGCAATCAGCCCCAGCGTTTT
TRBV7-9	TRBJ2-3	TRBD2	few	CASSPGGRGRTDTQYF	TGTGCCAGCAGCCCGGGGGGGCGCGGGAGGACAGATACGCAGTATTTT
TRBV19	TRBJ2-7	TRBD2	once	CASSLSGRDWNEQYF	TGTGCCAGTAGTCTTAGCGGGAGGGACTGGAATGAGCAGTACTTC
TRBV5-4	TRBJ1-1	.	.	CASSLEPGTNTEAFF	TGTGCCAGCAGCTTGGAGCCAGGGACGAACACTGAAGCTTTCTTT
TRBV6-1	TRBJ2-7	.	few	CASREQTGTYEQYF	TGTGCCAGCAGGGAACAAACAGGGACCTACGAGCAGTACTTC
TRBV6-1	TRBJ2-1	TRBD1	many	CASSPPQGTEQFF	TGTGCCAGCAGTCCGCCACAGGGGACTGAGCAGTTCTTC
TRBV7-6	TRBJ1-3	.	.	CASSPSTVSGNTIYF	TGTGCCAGCAGCCCCTCGACGGTCTCTGGAAACACCATATATTTT
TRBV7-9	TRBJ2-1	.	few	CASSLVGGPNNEQFF	TGTGCCAGCAGCTTAGTGGGGGGACCAAACAATGAGCAGTTCTTC